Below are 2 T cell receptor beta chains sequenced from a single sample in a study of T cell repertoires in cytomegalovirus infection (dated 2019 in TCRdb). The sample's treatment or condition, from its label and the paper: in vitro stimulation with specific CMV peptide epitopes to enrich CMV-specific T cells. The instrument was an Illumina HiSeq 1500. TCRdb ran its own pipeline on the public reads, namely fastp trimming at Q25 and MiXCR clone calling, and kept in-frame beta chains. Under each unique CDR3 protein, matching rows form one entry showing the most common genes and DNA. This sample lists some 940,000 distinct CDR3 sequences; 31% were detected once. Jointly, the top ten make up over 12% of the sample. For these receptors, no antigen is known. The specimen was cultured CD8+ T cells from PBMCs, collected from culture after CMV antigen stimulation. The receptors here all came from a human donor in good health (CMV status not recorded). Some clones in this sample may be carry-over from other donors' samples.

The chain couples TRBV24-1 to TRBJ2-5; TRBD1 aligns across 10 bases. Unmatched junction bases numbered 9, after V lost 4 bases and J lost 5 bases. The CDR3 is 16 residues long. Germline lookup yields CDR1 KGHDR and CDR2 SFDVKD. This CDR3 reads CATSERDRGLGETQYF. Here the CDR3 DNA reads TGTGCCACCAGTGAGAGGGACAGGGGTTTGGGGGAGACCCAGTACTTC.

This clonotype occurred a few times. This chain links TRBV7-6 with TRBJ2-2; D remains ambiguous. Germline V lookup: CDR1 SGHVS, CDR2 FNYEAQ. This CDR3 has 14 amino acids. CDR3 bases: TGTGTCACCCTTACAGAAACGAACACCGGGGAGCTGTTTTTT. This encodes CVTLTETNTGELFF.